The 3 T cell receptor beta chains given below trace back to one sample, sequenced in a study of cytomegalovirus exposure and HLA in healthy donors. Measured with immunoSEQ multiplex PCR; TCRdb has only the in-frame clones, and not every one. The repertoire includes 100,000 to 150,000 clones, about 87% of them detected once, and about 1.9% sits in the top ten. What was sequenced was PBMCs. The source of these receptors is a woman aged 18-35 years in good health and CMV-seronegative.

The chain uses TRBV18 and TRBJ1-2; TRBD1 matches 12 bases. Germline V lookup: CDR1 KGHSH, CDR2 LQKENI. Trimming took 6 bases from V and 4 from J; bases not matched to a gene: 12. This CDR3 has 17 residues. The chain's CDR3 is CASSLGTGGLDSYGYTF. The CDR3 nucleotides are TGTGCCAGCTCCCTAGGGACAGGGGGCCTGGATAGCTATGGCTACACCTTC.

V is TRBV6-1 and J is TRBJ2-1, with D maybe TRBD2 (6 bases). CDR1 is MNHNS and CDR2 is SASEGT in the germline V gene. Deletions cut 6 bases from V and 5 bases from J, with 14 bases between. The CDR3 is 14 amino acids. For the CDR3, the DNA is TGTGCCAGCAGCCTGACTGGACTAAACAATGAGCAGTTCTTC. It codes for CASSLTGLNNEQFF.

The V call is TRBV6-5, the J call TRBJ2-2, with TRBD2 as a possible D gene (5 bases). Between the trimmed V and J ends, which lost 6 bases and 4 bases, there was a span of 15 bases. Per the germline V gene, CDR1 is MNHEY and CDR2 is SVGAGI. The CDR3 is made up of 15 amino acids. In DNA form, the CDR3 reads TGTGCCAGCAGGACGAAAGAGGGTAGCACCGGGGAGCTGTTTTTT. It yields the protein CASRTKEGSTGELFF.